This TCR beta chain was identified during a study of T-cell reconstitution after alpha-beta-depleted transplantation in children. Unique molecular identifiers were used in preparing the TCRbeta library. TCRdb independently ran MiXCR on the PCR reads; one entry per CDR3 protein. The table has 300,000 to 400,000 distinct CDR3 sequences, about an eighth seen once. The input for sequencing was PBMCs, taken from the stem cell graft. This clonotype originated in a human donor who donated a stem cell graft to a child with Fanconi anemia.

CDR3 in DNA: TGCGCCAGCAGTGGGTCGACTAGCGGGGAAGAGACCCAGTACTTC. Protein product: CASSGSTSGEETQYF. This rearrangement joins TRBV10-2 to TRBJ2-5; 11 bases line up with TRBD2. V shed 4 bases and J 3 bases; nucleotides not matched to a gene: 4. Per germline, CDR1 WSHSY and CDR2 SAAADI. The CDR3 length is 15 residues.